This T cell receptor (beta chain) came from a study of blood T cells in healthy people across ages. The CDR3 totals 14 residues. Germline lookup yields CDR1 SGHRS and CDR2 YFSETQ. V was clipped by 3 bases and J by 3 bases, with 13 bases between them. The second PCR ran about 6 to 12 cycles with a sample-barcoded 5' primer and J-beta primers. MiXCR, run by TCRdb on the 5' RACE reads, gives a single entry per CDR3 protein. The table has 1.5 million to 2 million distinct CDR3 sequences, 28% seen once; the top ten hold 7% to 9%. Each donor had about 10 milliliters of peripheral blood drawn. Whenever a sample was processed, at least 6 million PBMCs were isolated. As regards this clonotype: The antigen remains unidentified. A read error may be the cause here, since a much bigger clone is one base away.

The study's findings and limits: The authors considered diversity estimates from one million T cells to be underestimates.

This chain links TRBV5-1 with TRBJ2-7; tentative D call: TRBD1 (5 bases). The source is a woman in her 30s in good health. Sequenced: blood. Here the CDR3 reads CASSCIRQIYEQYF. The CDR3 bases are TGCGCCAGCAGCTGCATTCGACAGATCTACGAGCAGTACTTC.